This TCR beta chain derives from a study of vaccination and CD4 T cells after COVID-19. Study-level information: The convalescents were made up of six males and four females, two of whom were Hispanic. Post-COVID samples had a sampling time that fell a median approximately 93 days after diagnosis (range 35 to 161).

V was pared by 5 bases and J by 0 bases, with 3 bases of the junction left unmatched. The CDR3 covers 14 residues. The germline V gene has CDR1 SNHLY and CDR2 FYNNEI. Scientists ran DNA taken from cultured CD4+ T cells through the Oncomine TCR Beta short-read assay for sequencing. Each CDR3 protein gets one entry after TCRdb re-called the PCR reads with MiXCR. Of 15,000 to 20,000 distinct CDR3 sequences listed, 70% were seen once; the top ten hold around 16%. As for this clonotype: What it binds is unknown.

The treatment is: roughly ten-day PBMC culture with coronavirus spike peptide pools or control peptides (ViraFEST assay). The receptor was isolated from a human donor who had recovered from COVID-19. The chain employs TRBV2 and TRBJ1-2; 7 bases are a match to TRBD1. The source material was CD4+ T cells from blood, cultured in vitro. In nucleotides, the CDR3 is TGTGCCAGCAGTAATCAGGGGGCTAACTATGGCTACACCTTC. Its protein product is CASSNQGANYGYTF.